The 24 T cell receptor beta chains below come from one sample, sequenced in a study of blood T cell repertoires in COVID-19. TCRdb's table, derived via immunoSEQ multiplex PCR, lists solely in-frame clones and lacks some. This repertoire shows 25,000 to 35,000 clones, 85% to 95% found once; its top ten account for about an eighth. The specimen sequenced was peripheral blood. These receptors all stem from a human donor in a cohort sampled during active COVID-19.

The V gene is TRBV5-8, the J gene TRBJ1-2, with D tentatively TRBD1 (6 bases). CDR1 and CDR2 (germline): SGHTS, YDEGEE. V lost 6 bases and J lost 4, with 13 bases in between. This CDR3 contains 13 residues. The CDR3 reads CASTATGIYGYTF. The CDR3, as DNA: TGTGCCAGCACCGCTACAGGGATCTATGGCTACACCTTC.

This chain uses TRBV18 with TRBJ1-4; 12 bases fit TRBD1. With 2 bases clipped from V and 7 bases from J, the junction kept 8 bases outside the gene matches. The CDR3 is 17 amino acids. Per germline, CDR1 KGHSH and CDR2 LQKENI. Written as DNA, the CDR3 is TGTGCCAGCTCACCAAGAGGGACAGGGGGCAAAGGTGAAAAACTGTTTTTT. It encodes CASSPRGTGGKGEKLFF.

The chain has TRBV18 and TRBJ1-2; no clear D. V lost 3 bases, J lost 2 bases, and 7 bases lay in between. The CDR3 is 13 residues long. Germline assignment: CDR1 KGHSH and CDR2 LQKENI. The DNA for the CDR3 is TGTGCCAGCTCACCCCTAGAGAACTATGGCTACACCTTC. Residues: CASSPLENYGYTF.

The chain employs TRBV27 and TRBJ2-7; 10 nucleotides align to TRBD2. The CDR3 runs to 18 residues. Germline CDR1 reads MNHEY; CDR2 reads SMNVEV (reference sequence). V lost 5 bases and J lost 2; bases outside the gene matches: 15. CDR3 region: CASSPGDSGRKITYEQYF. The CDR3 nucleotides read TGTGCCAGCAGTCCCGGGGATAGCGGGAGGAAGATCACCTACGAGCAGTACTTC.

The CDR3 DNA reads TGCGCCAGCAGCTTGGGTCCCTCGGGGGGTAGGGGGTACACTGAAGCTTTCTTT. It is translated as CASSLGPSGGRGYTEAFF. The V call is TRBV5-1, the J call TRBJ1-1, with D perhaps matching TRBD1 (6 bases). Germline values: CDR1 SGHRS, CDR2 YFSETQ. V was cut by 0 bases and J by 3 bases, with 21 bases left in between. The CDR3 has 18 residues.

V gene TRBV6-4 combines with J gene TRBJ2-1; 11 nucleotides line up with TRBD2. The CDR3 runs to 16 residues. The J segment lost 2 bases and the V segment lost 4 bases, leaving 4 bases of the junction unmatched. The germline CDR1 and CDR2 sequences are MRHNA and SNTAGT. The CDR3 DNA reads TGTGCCAGCAGTGCCTTAGCGGGAGGGCCCTACAATGAGCAGTTCTTC. Its protein is CASSALAGGPYNEQFF.

CDR3 protein: CASRRTSGRSYEQYF. Written as DNA, the CDR3 is TGTGCCAGCAGACGGACTAGCGGGAGGTCCTACGAGCAGTACTTC. The chain has TRBV7-9 and TRBJ2-7; TRBD2 aligns across 14 bases. This CDR3 spans 15 amino acids. From germline, CDR1 is SEHNR and CDR2 FQNEAQ (reference sequence). Germline trimming cut 6 bases from V and 1 base from J; bases unmatched to any gene: 2. The complete variable domain, with remaining parts taken from reference TRBV7-9 and TRBJ2-7, reads DTGVSQNPRHKITKRGQNVTFRCDPISEHNRLYWYRQTLGQGPEFLTYFQNEAQLEKSRLLSDRFSAERPKGSFSTLEIQRTEQGDSAMYLCASRRTSGRSYEQYFGPGTRLTVT.

This chain connects TRBV18 to TRBJ2-7; TRBD1 aligns across 7 bases. With 3 bases clipped from V and 5 bases from J, the junction kept 7 bases outside the gene matches. In germline, CDR1 is KGHSH, CDR2 LQKENI. The CDR3 spans 14 residues. The CDR3 DNA follows: TGTGCCAGCTCACCTACGACAGGGAACCACGAGCAGTACTTC. Residues: CASSPTTGNHEQYF. Full variable domain (remainder filled in from reference TRBV18 and TRBJ2-7): NAGVMQNPRHLVRRRGQEARLRCSPMKGHSHVYWYRQLPEEGLKFMVYLQKENIIDESGMPKERFSAEFPKEGPSILRIQQVVRGDSAAYFCASSPTTGNHEQYFGPGTRLTVT.

This clone was found once. The genes are TRBV5-4 and TRBJ2-7; 11 nucleotides match TRBD2. Trimming cost V 0 bases and J 7 bases; bases outside gene matches: 9. Germline-derived CDR1 and CDR2 are SGHNT and YYREEE (reference sequence). The CDR3 runs to 16 residues. The chain's CDR3 is CASSLDLAGGLSEQYF. In DNA, the CDR3 is TGTGCCAGCAGCTTGGATTTAGCGGGAGGGCTTTCGGAGCAGTACTTC. Filled out from reference TRBV5-4 and TRBJ2-7, the complete variable domain reads ETGVTQSPTHLIKTRGQQVTLRCSSQSGHNTVSWYQQALGQGPQFIFQYYREEENGRGNFPPRFSGLQFPNYSSELNVNALELDDSALYLCASSLDLAGGLSEQYFGPGTRLTVT.

The V and J genes are TRBV9 and TRBJ2-1; 7 bases are shared with TRBD2. Germline lookup yields CDR1 SGDLS and CDR2 YYNGEE. With 0 bases clipped from V and 8 bases from J, the junction kept 11 bases outside the gene matches. CDR3 length equals 16 residues. As DNA, the CDR3 is TGTGCCAGCAGCGTAGCTAGGGCGGGAGCGGGACATGAGCAGTTCTTC. Translation: CASSVARAGAGHEQFF.

This sequence joins TRBV6-2 or TRBV6-3 and TRBJ2-3; 7 nucleotides align to TRBD1. The CDR3 spans 15 residues. CDR1 is MNHEY and CDR2 is SVGEGT in the germline V gene. The trim removed 0 bases at V and 3 bases at J, leaving 3 bases unmatched. The CDR3 loop is CASSYSSGQTDTQYF. The CDR3, as DNA: TGTGCCAGCAGTTACTCTTCGGGACAGACAGATACGCAGTATTTT.

The chain uses TRBV28 and TRBJ2-7, with TRBD1 identical over 7 bases. Germline CDR1 and CDR2: MDHEN and SYDVKM. This CDR3 region has 14 residues. V trimming: 6 bases; J trimming: 6 bases; junction bases outside the gene matches: 11. The CDR3 reads CASSAPGQNFEQYF. DNA of the CDR3: TGTGCCAGCAGCGCCCCGGGACAGAATTTCGAGCAGTACTTC.

V and J are TRBV11-3 and TRBJ2-1; 8 bases fit TRBD2. V dropped 3 bases and J dropped 6; count of bases not matched to a gene: 4. Germline CDR1 and CDR2: SGHNT and YENEEA. This CDR3 is 14 amino acids long. In nucleotides, the CDR3 is TGTGCCAGCAGCTTGGACGGGGGGGGCAATGAGCAGTTCTTC. The encoded protein is CASSLDGGGNEQFF.

The chain links TRBV10-1 to TRBJ2-7, with D hard to call. The CDR3 spans 14 residues. Germline V lookup: CDR1 WNHNN, CDR2 SYGVQD (reference sequence). Trimming shortened V by 0 bases and J by 5 bases, and 11 bases separated the two germline ends. This CDR3 is CASSESPATHEQYF. CDR3 nucleotides: TGCGCCAGCAGTGAGTCCCCTGCTACCCACGAGCAGTACTTC.

V gene TRBV7-9 combines with J gene TRBJ2-1; TRBD2 matches 14 bases. CDR1 is SEHNR and CDR2 is FQNEAQ in the germline V gene (reference sequence). With V trimmed by 4 bases and J by 9 bases, 5 bases remained unmatched. CDR3 size: 15 residues. The CDR3 DNA follows: TGTGCCAGCAGCTCGGGACTAGCGGGAGTAGGTGAGCAGTTCTTC. Residues: CASSSGLAGVGEQFF.

This rearrangement joins TRBV12-3 or TRBV12-4 to TRBJ2-2, with 9 bases lining up with TRBD2. The CDR3 totals 13 residues. V lost 4 bases and J lost 8; bases outside the gene matches: 2. CDR3 loop: CASSSSGRGELFF. Here the CDR3 DNA reads TGTGCCAGCAGTTCGAGCGGGAGGGGGGAGCTGTTTTTT.

This clone came up a few times. J is TRBJ2-7 and V is TRBV10-3; 10 bases are shared with TRBD2. Germline V gene data show CDR1 as ENHRY and CDR2 as SYGVKD. V shed 0 bases, J shed 6 bases, and the junction held 8 bases outside the gene matches. This CDR3 comprises 16 residues. CDR3 in DNA: TGTGCCATCAGTGAGTCTCCAGCGGGAGGGCCCTCCGAGCAGTACTTC. It translates to CAISESPAGGPSEQYF.

The sample holds a few counts of this clone. This rearrangement joins TRBV3-1 (or the pseudogene TRBV3-2) to TRBJ1-5; TRBD1 is a possible D gene (5 bases). V was cut by 5 bases and J by 0 bases, with 11 bases left in between. CDR3 length: 15 residues. Per the germline V gene, CDR1 is LGHDT and CDR2 is YNNKEL (reference sequence). CDR3 in amino acids: CASSSRGNSNQPQHF. DNA for the CDR3: TGTGCCAGCAGCTCTAGGGGCAATAGCAATCAGCCCCAGCATTTT.

The J gene is TRBJ2-6, the V gene TRBV6-5; D perhaps matches TRBD1 (6 bases). The germline gives CDR1 MNHEY, CDR2 SVGAGI. The V end lost 7 bases, the J end lost 0 bases, and 10 bases lay between the germline ends. The CDR3 is made up of 15 amino acids. The CDR3 reads CASTLGGSGANVLTF. The CDR3 region has the DNA TGTGCCAGCACCCTAGGGGGCTCTGGGGCCAACGTCCTGACTTTC.

J is TRBJ1-5 and V is TRBV2, with a weak D call TRBD1 (6 bases). Trimming cost V 3 bases and J 0 bases, with 15 bases left between them. This CDR3 has 17 amino acids. Germline-derived CDR1 and CDR2 are SNHLY and FYNNEI. The CDR3 coding sequence is TGTGCCAGCAGTGACCCACGGACAGTGTATAGCAATCAGCCCCAGCATTTT. Its translation is CASSDPRTVYSNQPQHF.

The chain has TRBV7-9 and TRBJ1-1; perhaps TRBD1 as D (6 bases). The V end lost 6 bases, the J end lost 4 bases, and 12 bases lay between the germline ends. Germline V gives CDR1 SEHNR, CDR2 FQNEAQ (reference sequence). This CDR3 has 13 amino acids. This chain's CDR3 is CASSPTGLTEAFF. The DNA of the CDR3 is TGTGCCAGCAGTCCTACAGGGCTCACTGAAGCTTTCTTT.

The chain has TRBV9 and TRBJ1-4; D unresolved. Trimming left V 2 bases short and J 3 bases short, with 11 bases between. This CDR3 has 15 amino acids. Germline V gene sequence: CDR1 SGDLS, CDR2 YYNGEE. DNA for the CDR3: TGTGCCAGCAGCGTTACCTTCTCGGCTAATGAAAAACTGTTTTTT. This codes for CASSVTFSANEKLFF.

The chain is built from TRBV21-1 and TRBJ1-4; the table's D call, TRBD1, was not checked against the DNA. TRBV21-1 corresponds to a pseudogene. The CDR3 covers 15 residues. CDR3 loop: CASSKGQDQNEKLFF. DNA for the CDR3: TGTGCCAGCAGCAAGGGACAGGACCAGAATGAAAAACTGTTTTTT.

This chain joins TRBV30 and TRBJ1-1, with a possible D match to TRBD1 (5 bases). This CDR3 is built from 13 residues. From germline, CDR1 is GTSNPN and CDR2 SVGIG (reference sequence). V lost 2 bases, J lost 4 bases, and 11 bases lay in between. The CDR3 nucleotides read TGTGCCTGGAGTAACGGGGGAGGCACTGAAGCTTTCTTT. Its protein product is CAWSNGGGTEAFF.